This TCR beta chain was documented in a study of blood T cell repertoires in COVID-19. In the study overall: Sources were T cells, B-cell-depleted T cells, or PBMCs; the material itself was cDNA or gDNA.

TCRdb's copy holds only in-frame clones and misses some; the assay was immunoSEQ multiplex PCR. This sample has roughly 340,000 clones; roughly 89% occur once, and the top ten carry less than 3.5%. J gave up 5 bases and V 0 bases, and 5 bases lay outside the gene matches. This CDR3 contains 16 residues. Germline CDR1 and CDR2: SGDLS and YYNGEE. The chain joins TRBV9 to TRBJ2-2; 9 positions agree with TRBD2. Sequenced sample: peripheral blood. This sequence originates from a woman aged 18 to 35 who had recovered from COVID-19. The CDR3 spells CASSVGGRAGTGELFF. Written as DNA, the CDR3 is TGTGCCAGCAGCGTAGGCGGGAGGGCCGGGACCGGGGAGCTGTTTTTT.